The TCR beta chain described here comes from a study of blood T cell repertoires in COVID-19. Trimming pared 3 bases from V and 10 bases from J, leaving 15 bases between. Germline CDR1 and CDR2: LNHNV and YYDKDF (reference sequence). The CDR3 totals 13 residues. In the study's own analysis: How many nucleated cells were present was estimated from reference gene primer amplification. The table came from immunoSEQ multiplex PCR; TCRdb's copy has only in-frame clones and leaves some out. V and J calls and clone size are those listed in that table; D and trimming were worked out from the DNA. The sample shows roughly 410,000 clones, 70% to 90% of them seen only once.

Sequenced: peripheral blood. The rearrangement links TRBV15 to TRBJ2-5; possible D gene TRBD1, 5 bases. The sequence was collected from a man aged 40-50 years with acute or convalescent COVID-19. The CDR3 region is CATSSGRENDQYF. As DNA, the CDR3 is TGTGCCACCAGCAGCGGCAGGGAAAATGACCAGTACTTC.